Each of the 11 T cell receptor beta chains below was sequenced from the same sample in a study of blood T cells in healthy people across ages. A J-beta primer mix and a sample-barcoded 5' primer were used in a second PCR of roughly 6 to 11 cycles. In TCRdb, the 5' RACE reads were re-called with MiXCR into one record per CDR3 protein. The sample lists hundreds of thousands of distinct CDR3 sequences; over 45% were seen once. Source material: blood. The receptors derive from a woman aged 55-70 years in good health.

In its sample, this clonotype was seen once. The rearrangement links TRBV2 to TRBJ1-5, with 7 nucleotides matching TRBD1. Germline CDR1 reads SNHLY; CDR2 reads FYNNEI. V shed 0 bases, J shed 0 bases, and the junction held 5 bases outside the gene matches. The CDR3 consists of 17 residues. This CDR3 reads CASSEAQGGYSNQPQHF. CDR3 nucleotide sequence: TGTGCCAGCAGTGAAGCCCAGGGGGGTTATAGCAATCAGCCCCAGCATTTT.

This chain connects TRBV29-1 to TRBJ2-3; 8 bases are shared with TRBD1. The CDR3 has 14 amino acids. In germline, CDR1 is SQVTM, CDR2 ANQGSEA. V shed 4 bases and J 4 bases; nucleotides not matched to a gene: 7. The CDR3 DNA is TGCAGCGTTGGTGGACAGGGAATGCCAGATACGCAGTATTTT. It yields the protein CSVGGQGMPDTQYF.

J is TRBJ1-4 and V is TRBV29-1; 7 bases map to TRBD1. V gave up 7 bases and J gave up 7 bases; unmatched junction bases: 6. CDR1 is SQVTM and CDR2 is ANQGSEA in the germline V gene. This CDR3 has 12 residues. CDR3 in DNA: TGCAGCGGCGCGACAGGGTTTGAAAAACTGTTTTTT. Translation gives CSGATGFEKLFF.

In its sample, this clonotype was seen a few times. V is TRBV7-9 and J is TRBJ1-2, with TRBD1 identical over 11 bases. CDR1 and CDR2 from the germline V gene are SEHNR and FQNEAQ (reference sequence). The CDR3 contains 15 residues. V shed 6 bases and J 4 bases; nucleotides not matched to a gene: 7. The CDR3 DNA sequence: TGTGCCAGCAGGGATGGACAGGGGGCGAGCTATGGCTACACCTTC. Its translation: CASRDGQGASYGYTF.

The V and J genes are TRBV5-1 and TRBJ2-2, with a tentative D call TRBD1 (5 bases). Deletions cut 0 bases from V and 5 bases from J, with 17 bases between. CDR1 is SGHRS, CDR2 YFSETQ, per germline. The CDR3 length is 17 residues. CDR3 amino acids: CASSLGYGHGITGELFF. The CDR3 DNA sequence: TGCGCCAGCAGCTTGGGGTACGGACACGGAATAACCGGGGAGCTGTTTTTT.

The CDR3, as DNA: TGTGCCAGCAGCGGACCGCGGCATTTGAACACTGAAGCTTTCTTT. Residues: CASSGPRHLNTEAFF. V usage is TRBV7-9 and J usage is TRBJ1-1; no definite D call. V lost 5 bases, J lost 0 bases, and 13 bases lay in between. The CDR3 length is 15 residues. The germline CDR1 and CDR2 sequences are SEHNR and FQNEAQ (reference sequence).

The CDR3 reads CSARAGGGNLYEQYF. CDR3 bases: TGCAGTGCTAGAGCAGGGGGCGGAAACCTTTACGAGCAGTACTTC. The chain uses TRBV20-1 and TRBJ2-5; 8 bases agree with TRBD1. The DNA end favors TRBJ2-7, so the J call may be wrong. The germline gives CDR1 DFQATT, CDR2 SNEGSKA (reference sequence). There are 15 residues in the CDR3.

In its sample, this clonotype was seen a few times. The chain couples TRBV29-1 to TRBJ2-5; the D is unclear. This CDR3 has 13 amino acids. V was cut by 3 bases and J by 5 bases, with 13 bases left in between. Germline values: CDR1 SQVTM, CDR2 ANQGSEA. This CDR3 reads CSVELDPRETQYF. Here the CDR3 DNA reads TGCAGCGTTGAGTTGGACCCGCGGGAGACCCAGTACTTC.

In its sample, this clonotype was seen a few times. The rearrangement links TRBV24-1 to TRBJ2-6; tentative D call: TRBD2 (6 bases). The CDR3 consists of 16 residues. Germline V gene data show CDR1 as KGHDR and CDR2 as SFDVKD. V was cut by 3 bases and J by 3 bases, with 11 bases left in between. This CDR3 is CATSDPRRGGANVLTF. In DNA, the CDR3 is TGTGCCACCAGTGATCCTAGGAGGGGTGGGGCCAACGTCCTGACTTTC.

A word on this clonotype: Germline is not matched at one junction end, which may reflect a read error. The chain uses TRBV4-2 and TRBJ2-7; no clear D gene. CDR3 length: 13 amino acids. CDR1 and CDR2 from the germline V gene are LGHNA and YNFKEQ. CDR3 nucleotide sequence: TGTGCCTGCAGCCAAGAACTTTGGCACGAGCAGTACTTC. It is translated as CACSQELWHEQYF.

This rearrangement joins TRBV6-6 to TRBJ1-1; D is unclear. The CDR3 runs 13 residues. Germline V CDR1 and CDR2: MNHNY, SVGAGI (reference sequence). V lost 2 bases to trimming and J lost 6 bases, with 10 bases between them. CDR3 sequence: CASSYHLDSEAFF. CDR3 DNA sequence: TGTGCCAGCAGTTACCATTTAGACTCTGAAGCTTTCTTT.